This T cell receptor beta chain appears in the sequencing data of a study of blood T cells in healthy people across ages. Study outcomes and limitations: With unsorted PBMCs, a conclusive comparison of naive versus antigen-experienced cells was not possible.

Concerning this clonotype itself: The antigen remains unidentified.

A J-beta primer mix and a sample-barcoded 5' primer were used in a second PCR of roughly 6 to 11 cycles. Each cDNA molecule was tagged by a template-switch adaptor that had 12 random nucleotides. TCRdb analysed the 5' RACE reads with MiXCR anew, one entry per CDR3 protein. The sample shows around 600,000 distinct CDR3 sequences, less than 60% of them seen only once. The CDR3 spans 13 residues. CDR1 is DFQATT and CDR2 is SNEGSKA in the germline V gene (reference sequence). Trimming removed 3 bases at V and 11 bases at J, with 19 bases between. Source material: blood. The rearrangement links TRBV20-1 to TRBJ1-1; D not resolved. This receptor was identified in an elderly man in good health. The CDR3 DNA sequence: TGCAGTGCTAGTAACCCAGGAGGGCCGGAGGCTTTCTTT. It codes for CSASNPGGPEAFF.